The 27 T cell receptor beta chains listed next were all sequenced from one sample in a study of shared clonotypes between healthy human individuals. Assay: immunoSEQ multiplex PCR; the TCRdb copy retains only in-frame clones and omits some. The sample lists approximately 2.1 million clones; over 90% were seen once. The sequenced material came from naive CD4+ T cells from PBMCs. Described subset: CD45RA+ positively selected. These receptors were collected from a man younger than 35 in good health. Some clones in this sample may be carry-over from other donors' samples.

The J gene is TRBJ2-7, the V gene TRBV7-3; 14 bases are shared with TRBD2. The CDR3 spans 15 residues. From germline, CDR1 is SGHTA and CDR2 FQGTGA. Trimming took 3 bases from V and 7 from J; bases not matched to a gene: 5. In nucleotides, the CDR3 is TGTGCCAGCAGCTTGGGACTAGCGGGAGTGAAAGAGCAGTACTTC. Its protein is CASSLGLAGVKEQYF.

This clone appeared a few times. V is TRBV6-1 and J is TRBJ1-5, with D uncertain. Trimming cost V 8 bases and J 1 base, with 9 bases left between them. This CDR3 is 13 amino acids long. Germline assignment: CDR1 MNHNS and CDR2 SASEGT. The CDR3 region is CASHPTSNQPQHF. The CDR3 bases are TGTGCCAGCCACCCAACCAGCAATCAGCCCCAGCATTTT.

The chain combines TRBV9 with TRBJ1-1; no reliable D call. The ends were cut back, 0 bases at V and 3 bases at J, with 12 bases in the middle. The CDR3 contains 15 residues. Germline CDR1 and CDR2: SGDLS and YYNGEE. CDR3 amino acids: CASSVAIHSDTEAFF. For the CDR3, the DNA is TGTGCCAGCAGCGTAGCTATCCATTCAGACACTGAAGCTTTCTTT.

The chain couples TRBV28 to TRBJ2-3; 11 bases agree with TRBD2. Germline lookup yields CDR1 MDHEN and CDR2 SYDVKM. This CDR3 contains 16 residues. V dropped 3 bases and J dropped 4; count of bases not matched to a gene: 6. The CDR3 nucleotides are TGTGCCAGCAGTTTGGTTAGCGGGAGGGCTGCAGATACGCAGTATTTT. As protein: CASSLVSGRAADTQYF.

V gene TRBV29-1 combines with J gene TRBJ2-5; 8 bases are a match to TRBD1. TRBJ2-7 matches the DNA end more closely, so the J call is doubtful. The V gene's germline CDR1 is SQVTM and CDR2 ANQGSEA. The CDR3 consists of 12 residues. The CDR3 loop reads CSAGQGRNEQYF. As DNA, the CDR3 is TGCAGCGCTGGACAGGGTCGCAACGAGCAGTACTTC.

This chain uses TRBV11-3 with TRBJ1-2, with 8 bases aligning to TRBD1. Looked up from germline, CDR1 is SGHNT and CDR2 is YENEEA. V shed 4 bases, J shed 6 bases, and the junction held 4 bases outside the gene matches. There are 13 residues in the CDR3. The CDR3: CASSWAGGNGYTF. For the CDR3, the DNA is TGTGCCAGCAGCTGGGCAGGGGGCAATGGCTACACCTTC. Using reference TRBV11-3 and TRBJ1-2 for the parts outside the CDR3, the full variable domain is EAGVVQSPRYKIIEKKQPVAFWCNPISGHNTLYWYLQNLGQGPELLIRYENEEAVDDSQLPKDRFSAERLKGVDSTLKIQPAELGDSAVYLCASSWAGGNGYTFGSGTRLTVV.

The chain couples TRBV29-1 to TRBJ2-7; D is ambiguous. Germline V gene data show CDR1 as SQVTM and CDR2 as ANQGSEA. This CDR3 is built from 13 residues. The V end was cut by 6 bases, the J end by 2 bases, with 14 bases between. The CDR3 reads CSVRTGSTYEQYF. The CDR3 coding sequence is TGCAGCGTCCGGACGGGCAGTACCTACGAGCAGTACTTC.

To note about this clone: Other nucleotide sequences from this sample produce the same CDR3. This chain uses TRBV7-7 with TRBJ2-1, with D perhaps TRBD1 (6 bases). V lost 1 base and J lost 5, with 6 bases in between. The CDR3 has 13 amino acids. Per the germline V gene, CDR1 is SSHAT and CDR2 is FNYEAQ (reference sequence). The CDR3 DNA follows: TGTGCCAGCAGCTTAGGACAGGACAATGAGCAGTTCTTC. It specifies CASSLGQDNEQFF.

This clone was seen only once. The rearrangement uses TRBV4-3 and TRBJ2-7; D is uncertain. Trimming cost V 0 bases and J 3 bases, with 6 bases left between them. This CDR3 spans 13 amino acids. Germline CDR1 LGHNA, CDR2 YSLEER. The DNA of the CDR3 is TGCGCCAGCAGCCAAGAAGACGGCTACGAGCAGTACTTC. Protein product: CASSQEDGYEQYF.

The CDR3: CASSLGRGRRETQYF. CDR3 in DNA: TGTGCCAGCAGCTTGGGCAGGGGGCGGAGGGAGACCCAGTACTTC. J is TRBJ2-5 and V is TRBV11-2; 8 bases fit TRBD1. With V trimmed by 3 bases and J by 5 bases, 8 bases remained unmatched. The CDR3 contains 15 residues. Germline loops: CDR1 SGHAT, CDR2 FQNNGV.

This chain links TRBV6-6 with TRBJ2-3; D might be TRBD2 (5 bases). CDR1 is MNHNY, CDR2 SVGAGI, per germline (reference sequence). CDR3 length: 15 residues. The V end was cut by 7 bases, the J end by 4 bases, with 18 bases between. The DNA for the CDR3 is TGTGCCAGCACTCCAACTAGTCGTGGAGCAGATACGCAGTATTTT. Translation: CASTPTSRGADTQYF.

This chain links TRBV12-2 with TRBJ2-7. TRBV12-2 is described as a pseudogene. The CDR3 has 15 amino acids. In DNA form, the CDR3 reads TGTGCAAGTCGCTTAGATCGCAGGGAGCCCTACGAGCAGTACTTC. It codes for CASRLDRREPYEQYF.

As regards this clone: This sample also contains other DNA sequences that code for the same CDR3. The chain recombines TRBV11-3 with TRBJ2-3; no clear D gene. The germline gives CDR1 SGHNT, CDR2 YENEEA. CDR3 size: 12 residues. Between the trimmed V and J ends, which lost 3 bases and 5 bases, there was a span of 6 bases. The CDR3 DNA reads as TGTGCCAGCAGCTTGGGTAGAGATACGCAGTATTTT. This sequence encodes CASSLGRDTQYF. Full variable domain (missing parts from reference TRBV11-3 and TRBJ2-3): EAGVVQSPRYKIIEKKQPVAFWCNPISGHNTLYWYLQNLGQGPELLIRYENEEAVDDSQLPKDRFSAERLKGVDSTLKIQPAELGDSAVYLCASSLGRDTQYFGPGTRLTVL.

The chain uses TRBV6-1 and TRBJ1-5; D is ambiguous. The CDR3 is 14 residues long. V gave up 10 bases and J gave up 6 bases, with 19 bases separating them. The germline CDR1 and CDR2 sequences are MNHNS and SASEGT. The CDR3: CANRRFEVCQPQHF. CDR3 in DNA: TGTGCCAACCGACGTTTCGAGGTTTGTCAGCCCCAGCATTTT.

This rearrangement joins TRBV7-2 to TRBJ2-3; D remains unclear. V was shortened by 5 bases and J by 6 bases, with 21 bases between the two germline ends. CDR3 length: 16 amino acids. The germline V gene encodes CDR1 SGHTA and CDR2 FQGNSA. CDR3 bases: TGTGCCAGCAGCCGGACGGTTACCTTGGGGTATGATACGCAGTATTTT. Residues: CASSRTVTLGYDTQYF.

This chain joins TRBV28 and TRBJ1-5; TRBD1 agrees at 7 bases. Germline CDR1 is MDHEN and CDR2 is SYDVKM. J gave up 4 bases and V 5 bases, and 8 bases lay outside the gene matches. This CDR3 is built from 15 residues. CDR3 nucleotide sequence: TGTGCCAGCAGTCCCAACGCAGGGGGAAATCAGCCCCAGCATTTT. It translates to CASSPNAGGNQPQHF.

The chain uses TRBV9 and TRBJ2-2, with D maybe TRBD1 (5 bases). The V end was cut by 3 bases, the J end by 3 bases, with 12 bases between. Germline lookup yields CDR1 SGDLS and CDR2 YYNGEE. CDR3 length equals 15 residues. The CDR3 nucleotides read TGTGCCAGCAGCGATAGGGGTCGGGACACCGGGGAGCTGTTTTTT. The encoded protein is CASSDRGRDTGELFF.

The chain uses TRBV10-3 and TRBJ2-7; D gene uncertain. The ends were cut back, 2 bases at V and 3 bases at J, with 11 bases in the middle. The CDR3 sequence is 14 residues long. CDR1 ENHRY and CDR2 SYGVKD come from the germline V gene. The CDR3 nucleotides are TGTGCCATCAGTGAGGTTGGTGAAGACTACGAGCAGTACTTC. This codes for CAISEVGEDYEQYF.

The rearrangement links TRBV6-5 to TRBJ2-7, with 8 nucleotides matching TRBD1. Germline CDR1 MNHEY, CDR2 SVGAGI. V shed 4 bases and J 3 bases; nucleotides not matched to a gene: 8. This CDR3 is built from 15 residues. This CDR3 reads CASSSPRTGHYEQYF. The CDR3 DNA is TGTGCCAGCAGTTCACCCCGGACAGGGCACTACGAGCAGTACTTC.

CDR3 residues: CASSLEPRETQYF. Written as DNA, the CDR3 is TGTGCCAGCAGCTTAGAACCGCGAGAGACCCAGTACTTC. V usage is TRBV7-2 and J usage is TRBJ2-5, with D hard to call. Germline values: CDR1 SGHTA, CDR2 FQGNSA. The ends were cut back, 1 base at V and 4 bases at J, with 7 bases in the middle. There are 13 residues in the CDR3.

The J gene is TRBJ1-2, the V gene TRBV28, with D possibly matching TRBD1 (5 bases). This CDR3 spans 14 amino acids. Trimming removed 7 bases at V and 4 bases at J, with 16 bases between. Germline lookup yields CDR1 MDHEN and CDR2 SYDVKM. The CDR3 bases are TGTGCCAGCACCCAGGGTGGAGGGGCCTATGGCTACACCTTC. Residues: CASTQGGGAYGYTF.

The CDR3 is CASSFGYGDGDGYTF. The CDR3 DNA is TGCGCCAGCAGCTTTGGTTACGGGGATGGGGATGGCTACACCTTC. The rearrangement uses TRBV5-1 and TRBJ1-2; D is uncertain. This CDR3 contains 15 residues. With 2 bases removed from V and 6 bases from J, the gap between germline ends came to 17 bases. Per the germline V gene, CDR1 is SGHRS and CDR2 is YFSETQ.

This chain connects TRBV6-1 to TRBJ2-7; D remains ambiguous. Trimming took off 8 bases at V and 2 bases at J, with 13 bases between the two ends. Looked up from germline, CDR1 is MNHNS and CDR2 is SASEGT. CDR3 length equals 13 residues. CDR3 DNA sequence: TGTGCCAGCGTTGAGAACTTCCCCTACGAGCAGTACTTC. Translating it yields CASVENFPYEQYF.

A note on this clone: The same CDR3 arises from other DNA sequences in this sample as well. V and J are TRBV5-1 and TRBJ1-2, with D possibly TRBD1 on 5 matching bases. V was cut by 0 bases and J by 8 bases, with 14 bases left in between. This CDR3 region has 14 residues. The germline CDR1 and CDR2 sequences are SGHRS and YFSETQ. In nucleotides, the CDR3 is TGCGCCAGCAGCTTGGCCGCAGGGCGGGAAGGCTACACCTTC. This encodes CASSLAAGREGYTF.

The chain is built from TRBV28 and TRBJ1-2; TRBD1 agrees at 10 bases. V was clipped by 6 bases and J by 6 bases; unmatched bases: 4. Per the germline V gene, CDR1 is MDHEN and CDR2 is SYDVKM. The CDR3 extends over 13 amino acids. CDR3 sequence reads: CASRRTGGDGYTF. DNA of the CDR3: TGTGCCAGCAGACGGACAGGGGGAGATGGCTACACCTTC.

V usage is TRBV21-1 and J usage is TRBJ1-1. TRBV21-1 represents a pseudogene. The CDR3 sequence is 10 residues long. The CDR3 spells CASSNTEAFF. CDR3 DNA sequence: TGTGCCAGCAGCAACACTGAAGCTTTCTTT.

The V call is TRBV19, the J call TRBJ1-2; TRBD1 agrees at 10 bases. The germline V gene has CDR1 LNHDA and CDR2 SQIVND (reference sequence). V was pared by 7 bases and J by 7 bases, with 12 bases of the junction left unmatched. CDR3 length: 15 residues. The DNA for the CDR3 is TGTGCCAGTAACAGCCCGGGACAGGGGACGGCTGGCTACACCTTC. Translating gives CASNSPGQGTAGYTF. The complete variable domain, with remaining parts taken from reference TRBV19 and TRBJ1-2, reads DGGITQSPKYLFRKEGQNVTLSCEQNLNHDAMYWYRQDPGQGLRLIYYSQIVNDFQKGDIAEGYSVSREKKESFPLTVTSAQKNPTAFYLCASNSPGQGTAGYTFGSGTRLTVV.